This T cell receptor (beta chain) was captured by sequencing in a study of response to subunit inactivated influenza vaccine. This CDR3 spans 15 amino acids. Germline CDR1 and CDR2: LGHNA and YSLEER. V lost 4 bases and J 5 bases, leaving 15 bases between the germline ends. General study results and limits: A suggestion made by the authors is that each seasonal influenza vaccination recruits few new T cells.

This clonotype was observed a handful of times. No antigen is known for it. MiXCR, run by TCRdb on the RT-PCR reads, gives a single entry per CDR3 protein. The table records about 170,000 distinct CDR3 sequences, roughly 12% of them present only once. A further study also used this sample, focusing on T cells expressing NK-cell markers. That paper states: Synthesis of TCR beta cDNA relied on 5'RACE template switching carrying UMIs. A range of about 1.0-8% of CD8+ T cells consisted of dominant NKG2C+ clonotypes in several donors. Dominance of the CD3+CD56-NKG2C+ fraction by these clonotypes also held in four donors.

The material was CD8+ T cells sorted from PBMCs, obtained 12 days after vaccination. The chain recombines TRBV4-3 with TRBJ2-1; the D call may be TRBD1 or TRBD2 (6 bases each). This TCR came from a man aged 50-59 years who received an inactivated influenza vaccine. The CDR3: CASSPGLGGDNEQFF. CDR3 coding DNA: TGCGCCAGCAGCCCCGGCCTCGGGGGCGACAATGAGCAGTTCTTC.